This entry lists 16 T cell receptor beta chains sequenced from one sample in a study of cytomegalovirus exposure and HLA in healthy donors. With 60 Vbeta and 13 Jbeta primers, the PCR was carried out. Profiled with immunoSEQ multiplex PCR; TCRdb holds only in-frame clones, not every one. The sample holds about 100,000 clones, roughly 70% seen once. What was sequenced was PBMCs. The receptor set was obtained from a woman in her late teens or twenties in good health and CMV-seropositive.

This chain uses TRBV30 with TRBJ1-4, with TRBD1 matching over 7 bases. V trimming: 5 bases; J trimming: 3 bases; junction bases outside the gene matches: 6. Germline values: CDR1 GTSNPN, CDR2 SVGIG (reference sequence). This CDR3 comprises 14 residues. CDR3 loop: CAWDPGTANEKLFF. CDR3 coding DNA: TGTGCCTGGGATCCCGGGACAGCTAATGAAAAACTGTTTTTT.

CDR3 sequence reads: CACEGGADEQYF. As DNA, the CDR3 is TGTGCCTGCGAAGGGGGAGCGGACGAGCAGTACTTC. The V and J genes are TRBV28 and TRBJ2-7; possible D gene TRBD1, 6 bases. The CDR3 loop spans 12 amino acids. CDR1 is MDHEN, CDR2 SYDVKM, per germline. Trimming pared 11 bases from V and 5 bases from J, leaving 16 bases between. The variable domain in full, with the rest retrieved from reference TRBV28 and TRBJ2-7, is DVKVTQSSRYLVKRTGEKVFLECVQDMDHENMFWYRQDPGLGLRLIYFSYDVKMKEKGDIPEGYSVSREKKERFSLILESASTNQTSMYLCACEGGADEQYFGPGTRLTVT.

The J gene is TRBJ1-2, the V gene TRBV6-6; perhaps TRBD1 as D (6 bases). The CDR3 extends over 14 amino acids. V was pared by 8 bases and J by 3 bases, with 16 bases between. Germline V CDR1 and CDR2: MNHNY, SVGAGI (reference sequence). CDR3 amino acids: CASLPGHRDYGYTF. DNA for the CDR3: TGTGCCAGCCTTCCGGGACACAGGGACTATGGCTACACCTTC.

The chain links TRBV5-5 to TRBJ1-4; 9 bases are a match to TRBD1. Germline values: CDR1 SGHKS, CDR2 YYEKEE (reference sequence). With 4 bases clipped from V and 0 bases from J, the junction kept 4 bases outside the gene matches. The CDR3 runs 16 residues. The CDR3 sequence is CASSQGQGATNEKLFF. For the CDR3, the DNA is TGTGCCAGCAGCCAGGGACAGGGTGCAACTAATGAAAAACTGTTTTTT.

The V gene is TRBV27, the J gene TRBJ1-5; the D gene is possibly TRBD1 (6 bases). Germline assignment: CDR1 MNHEY and CDR2 SMNVEV (reference sequence). The CDR3 runs 15 residues. V was pared by 2 bases and J by 5 bases, with 13 bases between. As DNA, the CDR3 is TGTGCCAGCAGTTTAATGGCAGGGGTAGATCAGCCCCAGCATTTT. It translates to CASSLMAGVDQPQHF.

The V call is TRBV27, the J call TRBJ1-1; 7 bases map to TRBD1. Germline-derived CDR1 and CDR2 are MNHEY and SMNVEV (reference sequence). Unmatched junction bases numbered 7, after V lost 2 bases and J lost 4 bases. This CDR3 contains 15 residues. CDR3 protein: CASSLHGGGGTEAFF. CDR3 nucleotides: TGTGCCAGCAGTTTACATGGAGGGGGCGGCACTGAAGCTTTCTTT.

This clone was picked up a small number of times. The chain combines TRBV29-1 with TRBJ1-1; D may be TRBD1 (5 bases). Trimming shortened V by 4 bases and J by 0 bases, and 9 bases separated the two germline ends. CDR1 is SQVTM, CDR2 ANQGSEA, per germline. The CDR3 length is 13 residues. The CDR3, as DNA: TGCAGCGTTGCCGGACACCTGAACACTGAAGCTTTCTTT. Translation: CSVAGHLNTEAFF.

This chain joins TRBV5-8 and TRBJ2-7; 7 bases fit TRBD1. The CDR3 has 16 residues. Germline assignment: CDR1 SGHTS and CDR2 YDEGEE. The J segment lost 1 base and the V segment lost 0 bases, leaving 7 bases of the junction unmatched. As DNA, the CDR3 is TGTGCCAGCAGCTTGGCTCTGAGGGGGCTGTCCTACGAGCAGTACTTC. Translation: CASSLALRGLSYEQYF.

The rearrangement joins TRBV30 to TRBJ1-1; D call uncertain. CDR1 and CDR2 from the germline V gene are GTSNPN and SVGIG (reference sequence). CDR3 length: 14 residues. V was pared by 2 bases and J by 4 bases, with 14 bases between. The CDR3 DNA is TGTGCCTGGAGTTCGGGGTTACTCGGCACTGAAGCTTTCTTT. Its translation is CAWSSGLLGTEAFF. The full variable domain, rest sourced from reference TRBV30 and TRBJ1-1, is SQTIHQWPATLVQPVGSPLSLECTVEGTSNPNLYWYRQAAGRGLQLLFYSVGIGQISSEVPQNLSASRPQDRQFILSSKKLLLSDSGFYLCAWSSGLLGTEAFFGQGTRLTVV.

The rearrangement links TRBV29-1 to TRBJ2-1, with D possibly TRBD2 on 5 matching bases. The V gene lost 5 bases and the J gene lost 10 bases, with 12 bases spanning the gap. CDR3 size: 11 residues. Germline loops: CDR1 SQVTM, CDR2 ANQGSEA. CDR3 nucleotide sequence: TGCAGCGTTCAGAGGGCTCACGAGCAGTTCTTC. Encoded protein: CSVQRAHEQFF.

V is TRBV7-2 and J is TRBJ2-1, with 9 bases lining up with TRBD1. Trimming at V came to 5 bases and at J to 3 bases, leaving 8 bases not matched to a gene. This CDR3 has 16 amino acids. Germline-derived CDR1 and CDR2 are SGHTA and FQGNSA. The DNA of the CDR3 is TGTGCCAGCAGCGCATGGACAGGGGACCGCTACAATGAGCAGTTCTTC. It encodes CASSAWTGDRYNEQFF.

The gene calls are TRBV5-1 and TRBJ1-4; D is perhaps TRBD1 (6 bases). The ends were cut back, 4 bases at V and 5 bases at J, with 15 bases in the middle. Germline CDR1 is SGHRS and CDR2 is YFSETQ. The CDR3 covers 15 residues. This CDR3 is CASSRRGPENEKLFF. The CDR3 nucleotides are TGCGCCAGCAGCAGGCGGGGGCCCGAGAATGAAAAACTGTTTTTT.

This clone has a single count. The V gene is TRBV7-2, the J gene TRBJ2-7, with TRBD2 matching over 8 bases. Germline V gene lookup returns CDR1 SGHTA and CDR2 FQGNSA. The trim removed 2 bases at V and 5 bases at J, leaving 8 bases unmatched. This CDR3 comprises 15 residues. The CDR3 nucleotides are TGTGCCAGCAGCTTAATGATCAGCGGGAGTGACGAGCAGTACTTC. The encoded protein is CASSLMISGSDEQYF. Full variable domain (outside the CDR3, taken from reference TRBV7-2 and TRBJ2-7): GAGVSQSPSNKVTEKGKDVELRCDPISGHTALYWYRQSLGQGLEFLIYFQGNSAPDKSGLPSDRFSAERTGGSVSTLTIQRTQQEDSAVYLCASSLMISGSDEQYFGPGTRLTVT.

The CDR3 protein is CASSRPTRDSNTGELFF. CDR3 coding DNA: TGTGCCAGCAGCCGACCTACACGGGACAGTAACACCGGGGAGCTGTTTTTT. V gene TRBV11-2 combines with J gene TRBJ2-2, with 7 bases that match TRBD1. V shed 5 bases and J 2 bases; nucleotides not matched to a gene: 11. The germline V gene encodes CDR1 SGHAT and CDR2 FQNNGV. CDR3 length equals 17 residues.

This chain links TRBV5-6 with TRBJ1-1; D remains ambiguous. The CDR3 loop spans 13 amino acids. Germline-derived CDR1 and CDR2 are SGHDT and YYEEEE. V was clipped by 0 bases and J by 1 base, with 4 bases between them. CDR3 bases: TGTGCCAGCAGCTTGGCGTGGAACACTGAAGCTTTCTTT. This encodes CASSLAWNTEAFF.

This chain connects TRBV6-4 to TRBJ2-2; 7 nucleotides line up with TRBD2. Germline V gene sequence: CDR1 MRHNA, CDR2 SNTAGT. V shed 2 bases and J 5 bases; nucleotides not matched to a gene: 2. The CDR3 spans 14 residues. The CDR3 spells CASSDQGGTGELFF. Here the CDR3 DNA reads TGTGCCAGCAGTGACCAGGGAGGGACCGGGGAGCTGTTTTTT.